This T cell receptor (beta chain) came from a study of shared clonotypes between healthy human individuals. Study observations and caveats: Incomplete sequencing of sorted subsets was indicated by rarefaction despite large depth.

Method: immunoSEQ multiplex PCR; TCRdb's copy keeps in-frame clones and lacks some. The sample includes hundreds of thousands of clones, 85% to 95% of them seen just once. Worth noting for this clone: What it recognizes is unknown.

Positive CCR7 selection of CD45RO-negative cells yielded the naive CD8 cells, and terminally differentiated effector memory CD45RA+ cells were excluded. Looked up from germline, CDR1 is SEHNR and CDR2 is FQNEAQ (reference sequence). The CDR3 covers 13 residues. V lost 5 bases and J lost 2, with 4 bases in between. Material for sequencing was naive CD8+ T cells sorted from blood. The V and J genes are TRBV7-9 and TRBJ2-6; no definite D call. The sequence derives from a woman aged 25 to 39 in good health. This CDR3 reads CASSHPGANVLTF. The CDR3 DNA is TGTGCCAGCAGCCACCCTGGGGCCAACGTCCTGACTTTC.